These 14 T cell receptor beta chains share one sample of origin, sequenced in a study of blood T cell repertoires in COVID-19. TCRdb's table, derived via immunoSEQ multiplex PCR, lists solely in-frame clones and lacks some. The table has 350,000 or so clones, more than 85% seen once; the top ten hold roughly 0.94%. Sequencing used PBMCs or T cells enriched from blood (not recorded which). The source of these receptors is a woman aged 25-40 years who had recovered from COVID-19.

The J gene is TRBJ2-1, the V gene TRBV4-1; D call uncertain. CDR1 is MGHRA and CDR2 is YSYEKL in the germline V gene. The CDR3 runs to 13 residues. V was trimmed by 2 bases and J by 8 bases, leaving 10 bases between them. In nucleotides, the CDR3 is TGCGCCAGCAGCCAATCGCCGCGCCATGAGCAGTTCTTC. Translating gives CASSQSPRHEQFF.

This chain connects TRBV2 to TRBJ2-5; weak D call: TRBD1 (5 bases). V dropped 7 bases and J dropped 0 bases, with 12 bases sitting between them. The CDR3 covers 14 residues. CDR1 SNHLY and CDR2 FYNNEI come from the germline V gene. CDR3 protein: CASKGAQYQETQYF. The CDR3 DNA reads TGTGCCAGCAAAGGGGCCCAGTACCAAGAGACCCAGTACTTC.

The chain joins TRBV5-8 to TRBJ1-5; 9 bases line up with TRBD1. CDR1 is SGHTS and CDR2 is YDEGEE in the germline V gene. The CDR3 extends over 18 amino acids. The junction had 15 bases not matched to a gene; V was cut back by 2 bases and J by 6 bases. CDR3 sequence (DNA): TGTGCCAGCAGCTTCGGGGGGCCCCGGGACAGGGTCGGTCAGCCCCAGCATTTT. Translating gives CASSFGGPRDRVGQPQHF.

The chain has TRBV6-5 and TRBJ2-7, with 7 nucleotides matching TRBD1. Germline lookup yields CDR1 MNHEY and CDR2 SVGAGI. The V and J ends lost 6 bases and 2 bases, in that order; junction bases with no gene match: 10. CDR3 length: 15 amino acids. CDR3 in DNA: TGTGCCAGCAGGAAGACAGGGAATAACCCCTACGAGCAGTACTTC. This translates into CASRKTGNNPYEQYF.

This rearrangement joins TRBV28 to TRBJ1-1; 8 bases agree with TRBD1. The germline V gene encodes CDR1 MDHEN and CDR2 SYDVKM. V was clipped by 5 bases and J by 4 bases; unmatched bases: 6. The CDR3 extends over 14 amino acids. The chain's CDR3 is CASSPGQGGTEAFF. CDR3 nucleotide sequence: TGTGCCAGCAGTCCAGGACAGGGCGGCACTGAAGCTTTCTTT.

The chain carries TRBV2 and TRBJ1-1; a weak D match, TRBD1 (6 bases). V was shortened by 6 bases and J by 1 base, with 9 bases between the two germline ends. The CDR3 totals 13 residues. In germline, CDR1 is SNHLY, CDR2 FYNNEI. The CDR3 is CASRRGQNTEAFF. The CDR3 region has the DNA TGTGCCAGCAGGAGGGGACAGAACACTGAAGCTTTCTTT.

The chain couples TRBV30 to TRBJ1-2; D is perhaps TRBD1 (6 bases). The CDR3 extends over 13 amino acids. Germline loops: CDR1 GTSNPN, CDR2 SVGIG (reference sequence). Trimming pared 5 bases from V and 5 bases from J, leaving 15 bases between. The CDR3 spells CAWALQGRYGYTF. CDR3 bases: TGTGCCTGGGCCTTACAGGGAAGATATGGCTACACCTTC. Variable domain in full (rest from reference TRBV30 and TRBJ1-2): SQTIHQWPATLVQPVGSPLSLECTVEGTSNPNLYWYRQAAGRGLQLLFYSVGIGQISSEVPQNLSASRPQDRQFILSSKKLLLSDSGFYLCAWALQGRYGYTFGSGTRLTVV.

The chain is built from TRBV4-1 and TRBJ1-2; maybe TRBD1 (6 bases). The V gene lost 3 bases and the J gene lost 0 bases, with 17 bases spanning the gap. CDR3 length: 17 residues. Germline CDR1 MGHRA, CDR2 YSYEKL. This CDR3 reads CASSHPLGGSANYGYTF. The CDR3 DNA reads TGCGCCAGCAGCCACCCATTAGGGGGTTCAGCTAACTATGGCTACACCTTC.

The chain couples TRBV24-1 to TRBJ2-3, with 8 bases identical to TRBD2. The germline gives CDR1 KGHDR, CDR2 SFDVKD. This CDR3 region has 17 residues. Trimming removed 6 bases from V and 1 base from J; junction bases left unmatched: 11. The chain's CDR3 is CATSLGRGVDGTDTQYF. CDR3 sequence (DNA): TGTGCCACCAGTCTTGGGCGGGGGGTCGACGGCACAGATACGCAGTATTTT.

The V gene is TRBV29-1, the J gene TRBJ2-5; TRBD1 matches at 7 bases. V lost 1 base and J lost 3; bases outside the gene matches: 5. The CDR3 contains 14 residues. Germline lookup yields CDR1 SQVTM and CDR2 ANQGSEA. The CDR3 DNA reads as TGCAGCGTTGAAGTAAGGGGGCGCGAAGAGACCCAGTACTTC. Residues: CSVEVRGREETQYF.

The chain is built from TRBV15 and TRBJ1-2; a possible D gene is TRBD1 (5 bases). The CDR3 loop spans 13 amino acids. V shed 9 bases and J shed 2 bases, with 13 bases lying between them. Germline CDR1 reads LNHNV; CDR2 reads YYDKDF (reference sequence). CDR3 nucleotide sequence: TGTGCCACTCGCTACGACAGAAACTATGGCTACACCTTC. Amino acid sequence: CATRYDRNYGYTF.

In this sample, this clone turned up once. The rearrangement joins TRBV11-2 to TRBJ2-3; 10 bases match TRBD2. Per the germline V gene, CDR1 is SGHAT and CDR2 is FQNNGV. This CDR3 is built from 15 residues. V dropped 5 bases and J dropped 6; count of bases not matched to a gene: 8. This CDR3 reads CASSVLIAGGDTQYF. For the CDR3, the DNA is TGTGCCAGCAGCGTCCTCATAGCGGGGGGTGATACGCAGTATTTT. Filled out from reference TRBV11-2 and TRBJ2-3, the complete variable domain reads EAGVAQSPRYKIIEKRQSVAFWCNPISGHATLYWYQQILGQGPKLLIQFQNNGVVDDSQLPKDRFSAERLKGVDSTLKIQPAKLEDSAVYLCASSVLIAGGDTQYFGPGTRLTVL.

The CDR3 coding sequence is TGTGCCAGCAGCCAAGAGGGACAGGGATATGAAAAACTGTTTTTT. This sequence encodes CASSQEGQGYEKLFF. The chain links TRBV14 to TRBJ1-4; TRBD1 matches 9 bases. Germline-derived CDR1 and CDR2 are SGHDN and FVKESK. V shed 0 bases, J shed 6 bases, and the junction held 2 bases outside the gene matches. CDR3 length: 15 amino acids.

This clone has a handful of counts. The chain has TRBV6-1 and TRBJ1-5; possible D gene TRBD1, 5 bases. The CDR3 is 15 residues long. Germline lookup yields CDR1 MNHNS and CDR2 SASEGT. Trimming took 1 base from V and 5 from J, leaving 12 bases between them. The CDR3 coding sequence is TGTGCCAGCAGTGAAGTTTTAGGGGCTTATCAGCCCCAGCATTTT. Translating it yields CASSEVLGAYQPQHF.